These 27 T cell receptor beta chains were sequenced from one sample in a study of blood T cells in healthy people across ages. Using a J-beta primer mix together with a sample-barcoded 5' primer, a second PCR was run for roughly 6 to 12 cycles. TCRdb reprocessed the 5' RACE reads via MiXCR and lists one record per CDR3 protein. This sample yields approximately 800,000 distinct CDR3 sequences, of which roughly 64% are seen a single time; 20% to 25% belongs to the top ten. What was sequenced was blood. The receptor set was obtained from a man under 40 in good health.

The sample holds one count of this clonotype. This CDR3 reads CASSKPGQGHNEQFF. In DNA form, the CDR3 reads TGTGCCAGCAGCAAACCCGGACAGGGCCACAATGAGCAGTTCTTC. The V and J genes are TRBV11-3 and TRBJ2-1, with TRBD1 matching 8 bases. CDR1 and CDR2 from the germline V gene are SGHNT and YENEEA. The V segment lost 5 bases and the J segment 5 bases; nucleotides outside the gene matches: 8. The CDR3 has 15 amino acids.

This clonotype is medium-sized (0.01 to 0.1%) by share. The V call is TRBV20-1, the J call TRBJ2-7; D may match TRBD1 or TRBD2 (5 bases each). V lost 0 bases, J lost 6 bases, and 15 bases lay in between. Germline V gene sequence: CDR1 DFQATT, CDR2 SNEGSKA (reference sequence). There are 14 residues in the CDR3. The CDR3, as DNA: TGCAGTGCTAGAGATTGGGGTGGGGGAACCGAGCAGTACTTC. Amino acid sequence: CSARDWGGGTEQYF.

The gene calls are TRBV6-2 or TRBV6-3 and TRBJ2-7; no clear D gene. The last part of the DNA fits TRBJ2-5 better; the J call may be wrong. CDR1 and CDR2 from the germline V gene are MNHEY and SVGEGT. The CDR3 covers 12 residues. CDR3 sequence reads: CASSYPDETQYF. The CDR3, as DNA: TGTGCCAGCAGTTACCCCGATGAGACCCAGTACTTC.

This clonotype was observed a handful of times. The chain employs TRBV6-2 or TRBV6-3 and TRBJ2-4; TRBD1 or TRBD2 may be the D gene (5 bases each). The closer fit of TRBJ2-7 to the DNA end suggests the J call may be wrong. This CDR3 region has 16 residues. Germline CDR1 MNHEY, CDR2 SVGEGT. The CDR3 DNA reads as TGTGCCAGCAAAGAAAATTTTGGGGGAAGTTCCTACGAGCAGTACTTC. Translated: CASKENFGGSSYEQYF.

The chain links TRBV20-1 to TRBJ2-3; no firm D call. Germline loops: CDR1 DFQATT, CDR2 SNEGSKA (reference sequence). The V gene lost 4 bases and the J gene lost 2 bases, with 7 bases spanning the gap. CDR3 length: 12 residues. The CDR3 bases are TGCAGTGCTATATCTTCCACAGATACGCAGTATTTT. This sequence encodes CSAISSTDTQYF.

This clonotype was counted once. The CDR3 spells CASSSLGLVSYNEQYF. CDR3 nucleotide sequence: TGTGCCAGCAGCTCACTGGGACTAGTCTCCTACAATGAGCAGTACTTC. The chain carries TRBV13 and TRBJ2-1; 8 bases match TRBD2. The J call may be incorrect, as the DNA end agrees better with TRBJ2-7. Germline CDR1 reads PRHDT; CDR2 reads FYEKMQ (reference sequence). This CDR3 contains 16 residues.

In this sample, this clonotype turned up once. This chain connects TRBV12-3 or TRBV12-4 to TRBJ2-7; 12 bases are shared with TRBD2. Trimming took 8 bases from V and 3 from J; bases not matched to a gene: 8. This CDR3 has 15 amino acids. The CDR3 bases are TGTGCCAGCGGACCTAGCGGGAGGGCCTTCTACGAGCAGTACTTC. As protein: CASGPSGRAFYEQYF.

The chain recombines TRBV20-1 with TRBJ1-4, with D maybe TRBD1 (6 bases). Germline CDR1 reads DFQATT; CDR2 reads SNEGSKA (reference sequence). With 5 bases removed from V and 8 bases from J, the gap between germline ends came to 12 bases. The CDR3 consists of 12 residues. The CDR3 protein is CSALQGGEKLFF. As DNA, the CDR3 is TGCAGTGCTTTACAGGGTGGGGAAAAACTGTTTTTT.

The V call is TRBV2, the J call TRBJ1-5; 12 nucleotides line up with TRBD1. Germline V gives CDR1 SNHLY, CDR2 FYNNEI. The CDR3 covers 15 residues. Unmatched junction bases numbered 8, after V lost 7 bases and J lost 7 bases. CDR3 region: CASIAGQGAGQPQHF. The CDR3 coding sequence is TGTGCCAGCATTGCGGGACAGGGGGCTGGGCAGCCCCAGCATTTT.

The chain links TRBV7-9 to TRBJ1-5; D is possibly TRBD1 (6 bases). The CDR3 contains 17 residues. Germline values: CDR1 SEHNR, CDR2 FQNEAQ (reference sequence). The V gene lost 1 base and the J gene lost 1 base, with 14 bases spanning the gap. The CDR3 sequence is CASSLGTKGGSNQPQHF. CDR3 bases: TGTGCCAGCAGCTTAGGAACAAAGGGGGGAAGCAATCAGCCCCAGCATTTT.

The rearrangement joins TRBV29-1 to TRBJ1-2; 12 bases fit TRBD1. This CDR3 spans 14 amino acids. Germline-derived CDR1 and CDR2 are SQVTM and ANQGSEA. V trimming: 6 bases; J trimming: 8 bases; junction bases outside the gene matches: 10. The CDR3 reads CSVSPGTGGAGYTF. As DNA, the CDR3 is TGCAGCGTCTCACCCGGGACAGGGGGCGCCGGCTACACCTTC.

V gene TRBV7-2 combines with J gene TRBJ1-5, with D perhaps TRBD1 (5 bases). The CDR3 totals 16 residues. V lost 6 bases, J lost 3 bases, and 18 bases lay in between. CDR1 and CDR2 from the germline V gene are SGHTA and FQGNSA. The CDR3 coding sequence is TGTGCCAGCAGTGGGGGGAGAGGCTCCTTCAATCAGCCCCAGCATTTT. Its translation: CASSGGRGSFNQPQHF.

Here the CDR3 DNA reads TGTGCCAGCGCGAACCGGGACAGGGCGGGTGAGCAGTACTTC. Translated: CASANRDRAGEQYF. This rearrangement joins TRBV28 to TRBJ2-7, with 9 positions matching TRBD1. From germline, CDR1 is MDHEN and CDR2 SYDVKM. The CDR3 sequence is 14 residues long. J was trimmed by 7 bases and V by 8 bases; bases with no gene match: 12.

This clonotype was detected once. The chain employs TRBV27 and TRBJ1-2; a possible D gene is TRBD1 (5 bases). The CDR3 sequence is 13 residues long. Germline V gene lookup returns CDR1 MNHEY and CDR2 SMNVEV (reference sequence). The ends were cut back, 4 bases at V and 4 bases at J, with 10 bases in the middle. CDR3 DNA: TGTGCCAGCAGTTCGGGGGTTAGCTATGGCTACACCTTC. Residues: CASSSGVSYGYTF.

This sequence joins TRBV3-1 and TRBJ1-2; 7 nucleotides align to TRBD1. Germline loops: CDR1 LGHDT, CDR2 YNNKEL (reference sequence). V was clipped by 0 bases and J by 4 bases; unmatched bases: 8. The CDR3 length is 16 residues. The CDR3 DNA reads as TGTGCCAGCAGCCAAGATCTTGCGACAGGGCTCTATGGCTACACCTTC. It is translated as CASSQDLATGLYGYTF.

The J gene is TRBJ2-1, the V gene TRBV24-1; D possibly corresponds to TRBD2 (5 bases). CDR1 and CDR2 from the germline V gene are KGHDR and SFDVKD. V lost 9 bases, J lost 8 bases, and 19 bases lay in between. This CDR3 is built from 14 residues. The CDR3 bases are TGTGCCACCGACCGAGGGTTGGGCGCCGATGAGCAGTTCTTC. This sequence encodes CATDRGLGADEQFF.

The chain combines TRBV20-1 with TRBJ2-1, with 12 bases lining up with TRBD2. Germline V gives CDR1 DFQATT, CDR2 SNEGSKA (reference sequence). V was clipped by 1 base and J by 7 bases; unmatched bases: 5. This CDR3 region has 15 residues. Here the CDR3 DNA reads TGCAGTGCTAGAGGACTAGCGGGAGCAAGAAATGAGCAGTTCTTC. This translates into CSARGLAGARNEQFF.

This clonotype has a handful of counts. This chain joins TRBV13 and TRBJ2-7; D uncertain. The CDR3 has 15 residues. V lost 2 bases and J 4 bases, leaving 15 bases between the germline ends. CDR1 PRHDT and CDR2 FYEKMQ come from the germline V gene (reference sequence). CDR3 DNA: TGTGCCAGCAGCTTAACCCCTTTGTTGGAGTACGAGCAGTACTTC. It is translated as CASSLTPLLEYEQYF.

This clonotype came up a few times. The CDR3 region has the DNA TGTGCCAGCACCACAAACCCCCCTTACGAGCAGTACTTC. This sequence encodes CASTTNPPYEQYF. This chain links TRBV7-9 with TRBJ2-7, with D hard to call. This CDR3 spans 13 amino acids. Germline CDR1 and CDR2: SEHNR and FQNEAQ (reference sequence). V was clipped by 7 bases and J by 4 bases, with 14 bases between them.

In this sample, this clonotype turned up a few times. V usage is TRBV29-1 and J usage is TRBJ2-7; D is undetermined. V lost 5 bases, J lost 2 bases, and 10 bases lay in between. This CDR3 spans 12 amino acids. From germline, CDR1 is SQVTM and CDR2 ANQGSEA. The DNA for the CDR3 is TGCAGCGTTTTGTGGGGAACCTACGAGCAGTACTTC. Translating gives CSVLWGTYEQYF.

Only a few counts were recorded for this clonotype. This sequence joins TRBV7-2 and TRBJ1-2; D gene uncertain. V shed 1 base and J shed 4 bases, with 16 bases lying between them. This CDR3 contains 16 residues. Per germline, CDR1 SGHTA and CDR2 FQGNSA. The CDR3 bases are TGTGCCAGCAGCTTAGTTTCGTCCTCGGATACCTATGGCTACACCTTC. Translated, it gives CASSLVSSSDTYGYTF.

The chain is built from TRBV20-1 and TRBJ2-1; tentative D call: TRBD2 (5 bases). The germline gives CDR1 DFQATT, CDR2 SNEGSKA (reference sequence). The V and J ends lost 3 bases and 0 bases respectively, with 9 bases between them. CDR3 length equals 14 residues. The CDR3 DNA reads TGCAGTGCTAGTCTAGCCAGCTCCTACAATGAGCAGTTCTTC. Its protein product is CSASLASSYNEQFF.

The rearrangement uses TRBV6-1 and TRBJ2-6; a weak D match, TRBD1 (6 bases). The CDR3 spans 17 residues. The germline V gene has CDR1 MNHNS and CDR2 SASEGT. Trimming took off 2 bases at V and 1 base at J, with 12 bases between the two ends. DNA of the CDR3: TGTGCCAGCAGTGAACAGGGGCATGGGTCTGGGGCCAACGTCCTGACTTTC. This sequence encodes CASSEQGHGSGANVLTF.

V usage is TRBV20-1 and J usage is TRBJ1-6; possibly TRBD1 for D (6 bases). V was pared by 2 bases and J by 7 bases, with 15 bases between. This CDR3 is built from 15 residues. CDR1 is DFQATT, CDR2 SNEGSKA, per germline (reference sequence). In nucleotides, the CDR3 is TGCAGTGCTAGACTGGCGCAAGGGGGGAATTCACCCCTCCACTTT. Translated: CSARLAQGGNSPLHF.

CDR3 DNA: TGTGCCAGCAGTCTTGACAACCCCTACGAGCAGTACTTC. Translating gives CASSLDNPYEQYF. The chain has TRBV6-1 and TRBJ2-7; D unresolved. The germline V and J ends were trimmed by 5 bases and 2 bases, with 10 bases remaining between them. CDR3 length: 13 residues. Germline V gene sequence: CDR1 MNHNS, CDR2 SASEGT.

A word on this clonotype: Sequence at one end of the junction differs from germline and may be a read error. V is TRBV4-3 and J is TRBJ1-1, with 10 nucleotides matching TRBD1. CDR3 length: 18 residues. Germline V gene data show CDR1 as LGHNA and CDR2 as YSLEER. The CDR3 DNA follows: TGCGCCAACAGCCAAGATGTGGCCCTCCGGGACAGGGGAACTGAAGCTTTCTTT. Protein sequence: CANSQDVALRDRGTEAFF.

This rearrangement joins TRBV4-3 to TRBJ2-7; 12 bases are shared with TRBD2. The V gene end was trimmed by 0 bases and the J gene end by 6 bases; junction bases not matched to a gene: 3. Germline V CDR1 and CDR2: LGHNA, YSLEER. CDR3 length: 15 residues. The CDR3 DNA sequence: TGCGCCAGCAGCCAAGATTGGACTAGCGGGACCGAGCAGTACTTC. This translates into CASSQDWTSGTEQYF.